The 28 T cell receptor beta chains listed next were all sequenced from one sample in a study of T cells expressing NK-cell markers. TCRdb reprocessed the 5' RACE reads, keeping one entry per CDR3 protein, no DNA. The sample includes 500,000 to 600,000 distinct CDR3 sequences. The material sequenced was blood T cells: a sorted CD56 or NKG2C T cell subset, CD4+ or CD8+ T cells, or bulk PBMC T cells (not recorded which). Receptor source: a man between 18 and 35 years old in good health.

The chain carries TRBV30 and TRBJ2-7; checking the TCRdb D call of TRBD1 is not possible without DNA. CDR1 and CDR2 (germline): GTSNPN, SVGIG (reference sequence). This CDR3 is built from 12 residues. The chain's CDR3 is CAWATGTYEQYF.

The chain employs TRBV7-2 and TRBJ2-1; TCRdb proposes TRBD1, but this gene call is untestable without DNA. Germline CDR1 is SGHTA and CDR2 is FQGNSA. The CDR3 extends over 16 amino acids. CDR3 loop: CASSLRPPGLNNEQFF.

The V and J genes are TRBV7-8 and TRBJ1-1; TCRdb reports TRBD1, a call that lacks DNA to check it against. The germline gives CDR1 SGHVS, CDR2 FQNEAQ. The CDR3 is 13 amino acids. The CDR3 here is CASSPGGRREAFF. The whole variable domain, remainder taken from reference TRBV7-8 and TRBJ1-1, is GAGVSQSPRYKVAKRGQDVALRCDPISGHVSLFWYQQALGQGPEFLTYFQNEAQLDKSGLPSDRFFAERPEGSVSTLKIQRTQQEDSAVYLCASSPGGRREAFFGQGTRLTVV.

This chain links TRBV4-1 with TRBJ2-7; absent DNA, TCRdb's TRBD2 call cannot be checked. The CDR3 totals 15 residues. Germline V gene sequence: CDR1 MGHRA, CDR2 YSYEKL. The CDR3 spells CASSQSRGNSYEQYF.

The chain employs TRBV6-5 and TRBJ1-1. This CDR3 comprises 15 residues. Germline lookup yields CDR1 MNHEY and CDR2 SVGAGI. The CDR3 region is CASSLYQGSNTEAFF.

The chain is built from TRBV9 and TRBJ2-3; TCRdb selects TRBD2, and the lack of DNA leaves this call unchecked. The CDR3 has 17 residues. Germline-derived CDR1 and CDR2 are SGDLS and YYNGEE. The CDR3 loop is CASSGGTSGTSTDTQYF.

The chain employs TRBV12-3 or TRBV12-4 and TRBJ1-2. CDR3 size: 13 residues. CDR3 in amino acids: CASRLPVNNGYTF.

V gene TRBV10-3 combines with J gene TRBJ2-3; there is no DNA to check the TCRdb D call of TRBD2. Germline lookup yields CDR1 ENHRY and CDR2 SYGVKD. CDR3 length: 13 amino acids. The chain's CDR3 is CAILRETTDTQYF.

The chain recombines TRBV6-1 with TRBJ2-2; as DNA is missing, the TRBD1 call by TCRdb cannot be tested. CDR3 size: 14 residues. From germline, CDR1 is MNHNS and CDR2 SASEGT. The CDR3: CASSLDRAQRELFF.

The chain has TRBV10-1 and TRBJ2-5; with no DNA, the TCRdb D assignment of TRBD2 cannot be verified. The CDR3 loop spans 12 amino acids. The germline V gene encodes CDR1 WNHNN and CDR2 SYGVQD (reference sequence). The CDR3 loop is CASSSGGTNQYF.

The chain links TRBV29-1 to TRBJ2-5; TCRdb picks TRBD2, but there is no DNA to check that call. This CDR3 is 13 amino acids long. CDR1 and CDR2 from the germline V gene are SQVTM and ANQGSEA. The CDR3 reads CSVAGHWEETQYF.

The chain recombines TRBV29-1 with TRBJ2-1; TCRdb proposes TRBD1, but this gene call is untestable without DNA. The CDR3 contains 14 residues. Germline V gene sequence: CDR1 SQVTM, CDR2 ANQGSEA. The CDR3 loop is CSVSALRGEGEQFF.

The V and J genes are TRBV5-5 and TRBJ2-3. The germline CDR1 and CDR2 sequences are SGHKS and YYEKEE (reference sequence). The CDR3 runs 14 residues. The CDR3 sequence is CASSILKGTDTQYF.

V usage is TRBV20-1 and J usage is TRBJ2-7; the TCRdb call, TRBD1, lacks DNA for checking. The length of the CDR3 is 14 residues. CDR1 is DFQATT, CDR2 SNEGSKA, per germline (reference sequence). The CDR3: CSARESGTPVEQYF.

The V gene is TRBV7-2, the J gene TRBJ2-2; TCRdb's D call, TRBD2, is unchecked because there is no DNA. This CDR3 comprises 15 residues. Germline-derived CDR1 and CDR2 are SGHTA and FQGNSA. This chain's CDR3 is CASSLGLANTGELFF.

The chain recombines TRBV20-1 with TRBJ1-4; the TCRdb D gene call, TRBD1, has no DNA to confirm it. The CDR3 is 15 amino acids. Germline values: CDR1 DFQATT, CDR2 SNEGSKA (reference sequence). The CDR3 sequence is CSAFDRGTTNEKLFF.

This chain connects TRBV3-1 to TRBJ2-6; TCRdb selects TRBD1, and the lack of DNA leaves this call unchecked. The CDR3 consists of 17 residues. Per germline, CDR1 LGHDT and CDR2 YNNKEL (reference sequence). The CDR3 is CASSFDRSSSGANVLTF.

The gene calls are TRBV14 and TRBJ1-1. CDR1 and CDR2 from the germline V gene are SGHDN and FVKESK. This CDR3 has 11 amino acids. This CDR3 is CASSQGWEAFF.

The chain combines TRBV27 with TRBJ2-1; the TCRdb call, TRBD1, lacks DNA for checking. Germline CDR1 is MNHEY and CDR2 is SMNVEV (reference sequence). The CDR3 loop spans 14 amino acids. The CDR3 spells CASSLYAGSDEQFF.

CDR3 amino acids: CASSYRSSTGELFF. The rearrangement uses TRBV28 and TRBJ2-2. Germline loops: CDR1 MDHEN, CDR2 SYDVKM. This CDR3 region has 14 residues.

J is TRBJ2-3 and V is TRBV25-1; absent DNA, TCRdb's TRBD1 call cannot be checked. The CDR3 spans 17 residues. Germline V lookup: CDR1 MGHDK, CDR2 SYGVNS. CDR3 region: CASSESVPGTSGDTQYF.

The chain is built from TRBV10-3 and TRBJ2-3; the TCRdb call, TRBD2, lacks DNA for checking. The length of the CDR3 is 15 residues. Per germline, CDR1 ENHRY and CDR2 SYGVKD. The chain's CDR3 is CAIKGTRELADTQYF.

The chain couples TRBV7-9 to TRBJ2-3; no DNA is available, so the TRBD1 call from TCRdb remains unchecked. The germline V gene encodes CDR1 SEHNR and CDR2 FQNEAQ (reference sequence). The CDR3 has 14 amino acids. CDR3 sequence reads: CASNQPGAVDTQYF.

The rearrangement joins TRBV11-3 to TRBJ2-1; TCRdb designates TRBD2, a call that cannot be tested without DNA. There are 14 residues in the CDR3. Germline values: CDR1 SGHNT, CDR2 YENEEA. CDR3 sequence: CASSSLAGPNEQFF.

The J gene is TRBJ1-6, the V gene TRBV6-5; absent DNA, TCRdb's TRBD1 call cannot be checked. The CDR3 is made up of 17 amino acids. Germline-derived CDR1 and CDR2 are MNHEY and SVGAGI. The CDR3 region is CASSYSSGAPSNSPLHF.

The genes are TRBV12-3 or TRBV12-4 and TRBJ2-3; the D call from TCRdb, TRBD1, cannot be confirmed without DNA. The CDR3 spans 11 residues. CDR3: CASSYRGRKYF.

This chain connects TRBV28 to TRBJ2-7; TCRdb proposes TRBD2, but this gene call is untestable without DNA. This CDR3 is built from 14 residues. Germline CDR1 reads MDHEN; CDR2 reads SYDVKM. CDR3 sequence reads: CASSLAGEAREQYF.

The J gene is TRBJ1-6, the V gene TRBV20-1; TCRdb indicates TRBD1, and absent DNA this call remains unverified. Germline V lookup: CDR1 DFQATT, CDR2 SNEGSKA (reference sequence). The CDR3 is 15 residues long. CDR3: CSARVPGADNSPLHF.